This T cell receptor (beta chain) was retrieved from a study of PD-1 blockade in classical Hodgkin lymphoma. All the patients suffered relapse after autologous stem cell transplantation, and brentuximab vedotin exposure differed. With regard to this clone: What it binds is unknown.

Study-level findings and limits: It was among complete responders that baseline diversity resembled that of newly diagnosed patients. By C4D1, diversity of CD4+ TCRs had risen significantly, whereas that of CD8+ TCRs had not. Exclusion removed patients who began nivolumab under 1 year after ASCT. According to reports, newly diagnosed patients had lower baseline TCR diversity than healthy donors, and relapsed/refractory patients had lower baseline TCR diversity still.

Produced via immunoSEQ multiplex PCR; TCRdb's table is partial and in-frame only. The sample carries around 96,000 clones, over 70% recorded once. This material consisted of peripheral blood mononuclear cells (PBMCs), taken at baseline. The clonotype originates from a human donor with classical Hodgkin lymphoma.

The CDR3 spells CASSALDRGGNQPQHF. The CDR3, as DNA: TGTGCCAGCAGTGCCTTGGACAGGGGTGGAAATCAGCCCCAGCATTTT. V and J are TRBV2 and TRBJ1-5; 9 positions agree with TRBD1. J gave up 4 bases and V 4 bases, and 8 bases lay outside the gene matches. The CDR3 spans 16 residues. Per the germline V gene, CDR1 is SNHLY and CDR2 is FYNNEI.